This T cell receptor beta chain was identified during a study of regulatory dendritic cells for organ transplantation. The overall study: Dendritic cell cultures received LPS on day 6.

Study-wide points: Mature dendritic cells appeared to drive more memory CD8+ clonal expansion than regulatory ones.

Libraries were prepared by immunoSEQ multiplex PCR; TCRdb keeps only in-frame clonotypes and omits some of them. Of around 19,000 clones listed, approximately 85% are singletons. Sorted T cells were CFSE-labeled and cultured less than 6 days with allogeneic regulatory or mature dendritic cells at 1:10. The germline V gene has CDR1 PRHDT and CDR2 FYEKMQ (reference sequence). This CDR3 contains 12 residues. V was shortened by 4 bases and J by 8 bases, with 8 bases between the two germline ends. The sample holds a few counts of this clone. Its antigen is not known. The chain has TRBV13 and TRBJ2-2; a weak D match, TRBD2 (5 bases). Specimen: naive CD4+ T cells from blood cultured with regulatory dendritic cells. Subset reported: CD45RA+ naive T cells. The sequence was collected from a human donor in good health. Written as DNA, the CDR3 is TGTGCCAGCAGCTCACGGAGGGGGGAGCTGTTTTTT. Its protein is CASSSRRGELFF. The whole variable domain, remainder taken from reference TRBV13 and TRBJ2-2, is AAGVIQSPRHLIKEKRETATLKCYPIPRHDTVYWYQQGPGQDPQFLISFYEKMQSDKGSIPDRFSAQQFSDYHSELNMSSLELGDSALYFCASSSRRGELFFGEGSRLTVL.